The T cell receptor (beta chain) under discussion was sequenced for a study of shared clonotypes between healthy human individuals. Background on the study: Used for every donor were three CD4 naive, three CD4 memory, two CD8 naive and one CD8 memory plate. Study results and caveats: Represented diversity, genetic and exposure-history alike, was limited by few donors.

In the authors' workflow: ImmunoSEQ output held junction-only sequences without quality scores, so filtering differed. Some clones are missing from TCRdb's copy, which holds only in-frame ones; the method was immunoSEQ multiplex PCR. D and trimming come from the DNA, and the V and J calls and clone size come from that table. The profile shows roughly 1,100,000 clones, about 75% of them singletons. V trimming: 4 bases; J trimming: 2 bases; junction bases outside the gene matches: 8. This CDR3 has 16 residues. Per germline, CDR1 ENHRY and CDR2 SYGVKD. With respect to this clone: Its cognate antigen is unknown.

This clonotype originated in a young man in good health. The rearrangement joins TRBV10-3 to TRBJ2-5; 9 nucleotides match TRBD2. Sequenced sample: memory CD4+ T cells sorted from blood. Subset described: CD45RA-negative fraction. The CDR3: CAISVGSGGHQETQYF. As DNA, the CDR3 is TGTGCCATCAGTGTCGGTAGCGGGGGCCATCAAGAGACCCAGTACTTC.